Below, 8 T cell receptor beta chains from the same sample are listed, as sequenced in a study of breast tumors, draining lymph nodes, adjacent tissues. MiXCR, run by TCRdb on the multiplex PCR reads, gives a single entry per CDR3 protein. The sample lists under 75,000 distinct CDR3 sequences; roughly 50% were seen once. Sequencing input: breast tumor tissue. The receptor set was obtained from a female donor with breast cancer. Some clones in this sample may be carry-over from other donors' samples.

This sequence joins TRBV18 and TRBJ2-3, with 10 bases matching TRBD2. J gave up 11 bases and V 5 bases, and 19 bases lay outside the gene matches. The germline V gene encodes CDR1 KGHSH and CDR2 LQKENI. The CDR3 is 17 residues long. CDR3 in DNA: TGTGCCAGCTCAACTTCTAGTGGACTAGCGGTATACAATGAGCAGTATTTT. It encodes CASSTSSGLAVYNEQYF.

Turning to this clonotype: Without the conserved terminal phenylalanine or tryptophan, this CDR3 likely stems from a read error. The DNA is omitted, as the CDR3 cannot be located on it reliably, and the CDR3 follows TCRdb's listing. The chain employs TRBV7-2 and TRBJ2-2; TRBD1, as called in the table, went unchecked against the DNA. Germline V gives CDR1 SGHTA, CDR2 FQGNSA. The CDR3 extends over 9 residues, inclusive of both ends. CDR3 protein: CASSGYRGQ.

By share, this clonotype ranks as medium-sized. This chain uses TRBV7-6 with TRBJ2-1, with a tentative D call TRBD2 (5 bases). Between the trimmed V and J ends, which lost 5 bases and 6 bases, there was a span of 11 bases. The CDR3 runs to 13 residues. Germline-derived CDR1 and CDR2 are SGHVS and FNYEAQ. In DNA, the CDR3 is TGTGCCAGCAGCAACCGACTAACCAATGAGCAGTTCTTC. Translating gives CASSNRLTNEQFF.

The chain has TRBV25-1 and TRBJ2-1, with 13 positions matching TRBD2. J lost 6 bases, V lost 5 bases, and 10 bases had no gene match. There are 17 residues in the CDR3. Looked up from germline, CDR1 is MGHDK and CDR2 is SYGVNS. CDR3 coding DNA: TGTGCCAGCAGTACCGCCGGGACTAGCGGGAAAATCAATGAGCAGTTCTTC. Translation gives CASSTAGTSGKINEQFF.

The J gene is TRBJ2-7, the V gene TRBV2; D unresolved. CDR1 is SNHLY and CDR2 is FYNNEI in the germline V gene. This CDR3 has 11 residues. Trimming took off 7 bases at V and 6 bases at J, with 10 bases between the two ends. CDR3 nucleotides: TGTGCCAGCACCCTTCAATCCGAGCAGTACTTC. This sequence encodes CASTLQSEQYF.

The chain joins TRBV27 to TRBJ2-7, with D possibly being TRBD2 (6 bases). V lost 8 bases, J lost 5 bases, and 16 bases lay in between. The CDR3 runs to 13 residues. Per the germline V gene, CDR1 is MNHEY and CDR2 is SMNVEV (reference sequence). The CDR3 DNA follows: TGTGCCAGCGGGACTCCTGGGGCCCACGAGCAGTACTTC. Translation gives CASGTPGAHEQYF.

This clonotype turned up a few times. The junction departs from the called germline gene at one end, perhaps through a read error. The gene calls are TRBV18 and TRBJ1-1, with D maybe TRBD1 (6 bases). The V gene's germline CDR1 is KGHSH and CDR2 LQKENI. This CDR3 is 13 amino acids long. CDR3: CASSPQGNTEAFF. CDR3 DNA: TGTGCCAGCTCTCCACAGGGGAACACTGAAGCTTTCTTT. The full variable domain, completed using reference TRBV18 and TRBJ1-1, is NAGVMQNPRHLVRRRGQEARLRCSPMKGHSHVYWYRQLPEEGLKFMVYLQKENIIDESGMPKERFSAEFPKEGPSILRIQQVVRGDSAAYFCASSPQGNTEAFFGQGTRLTVV.

This chain joins TRBV5-4 and TRBJ2-6; no definite D call. CDR1 is SGHNT, CDR2 YYREEE, per germline (reference sequence). Trimming removed 0 bases at V and 4 bases at J, with 2 bases between. CDR3 length equals 13 residues. CDR3 sequence reads: CASSLAGANVLTF. The CDR3 DNA sequence: TGTGCCAGCAGCTTGGCCGGGGCCAACGTCCTGACTTTC. Full variable domain (missing parts from reference TRBV5-4 and TRBJ2-6): ETGVTQSPTHLIKTRGQQVTLRCSSQSGHNTVSWYQQALGQGPQFIFQYYREEENGRGNFPPRFSGLQFPNYSSELNVNALELDDSALYLCASSLAGANVLTFGAGSRLTVL.